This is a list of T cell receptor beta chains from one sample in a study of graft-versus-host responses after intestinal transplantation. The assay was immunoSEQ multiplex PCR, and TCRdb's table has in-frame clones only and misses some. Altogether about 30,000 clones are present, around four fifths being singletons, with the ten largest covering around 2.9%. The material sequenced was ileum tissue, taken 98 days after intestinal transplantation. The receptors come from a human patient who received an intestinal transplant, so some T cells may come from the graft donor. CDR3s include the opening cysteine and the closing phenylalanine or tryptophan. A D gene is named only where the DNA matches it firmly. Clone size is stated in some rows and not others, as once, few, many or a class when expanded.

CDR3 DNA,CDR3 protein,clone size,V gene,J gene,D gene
TGTGCCAGCAGCTTAGACGTGGCCCCAGATACGCAGTATTTT,CASSLDVAPDTQYF,-,TRBV7-9,TRBJ2-3,-
TGCGCCAGCAGCGCCCCGGTCGTCAGCTCTGGAAACACCATATATTTT,CASSAPVVSSGNTIYF,-,TRBV4-1,TRBJ1-3,-
TGTGCCAGCAGTTACTCGACTAGCGGGGGAAAGGGGACCCAGTACTTC,CASSYSTSGGKGTQYF,-,TRBV6-5,TRBJ2-5,TRBD2
TGTGCCAGCAGTCGAGGGACAGGGGATCAAGAGACCCAGTACTTC,CASSRGTGDQETQYF,-,TRBV6-4,TRBJ2-5,TRBD1
TGCGCCAACCATACATACAGGGTGGGGGATTCACCCCTCCACTTT,CANHTYRVGDSPLHF,-,TRBV23-1,TRBJ1-6,-
TGTGCCAGCAGTGAAGCGTACCAGAAGCAGTACTTC,CASSEAYQKQYF,-,TRBV2,TRBJ2-7,-
TGTGCCAGCAGCCCGGGGGCCCCTCAGGAGCAGTACTTC,CASSPGAPQEQYF,-,TRBV27,TRBJ2-7,-
TGCGCCAGCAGCCTAACGACTAGCGGTAGAGAGACCCAGTACTTC,CASSLTTSGRETQYF,-,TRBV5-1,TRBJ2-5,TRBD2
TGTGCCAGCAGCCTAATCAGCGGGGGGGCGGATACGCAGTATTTT,CASSLISGGADTQYF,few,TRBV7-2,TRBJ2-3,TRBD2
TGTGCCAGCAAGGAGACAGGTGCTAACTATGGCTACACCTTC,CASKETGANYGYTF,-,TRBV27,TRBJ1-2,-
TGTGCCTGGAACCCGGCAGGGGTTTCACCCCTCCACTTT,CAWNPAGVSPLHF,large,TRBV30,TRBJ1-6,-
TGTGCCAGCAGCAAAGCGCTCAGGGACAGGCTGGTCTCCTACGAGCAGTACTTC,CASSKALRDRLVSYEQYF,few,TRBV21-1,TRBJ2-7,-
TGTGCCAGCAGTGAAATAGGAGGGCTAATTGGAAACACCATATATTTT,CASSEIGGLIGNTIYF,-,TRBV6-1,TRBJ1-3,-
TGTGCCATCGGGTCCGGGGAGAACACCGGGGAGCTGTTTTTT,CAIGSGENTGELFF,once,TRBV10-3,TRBJ2-2,-
TGTGCCAGCAGTGAATTTGGAATGAACACTGAAGCTTTCTTT,CASSEFGMNTEAFF,-,TRBV25-1,TRBJ1-1,-
TGTGCCTGGAGTTGGCGGGGGACTGAAGCTTTCTTT,CAWSWRGTEAFF,-,TRBV30,TRBJ1-1,-
TGTGCCAGCAGCCCCGGGGATAGCGGGGTTTACAGCGAGCAGTACTTC,CASSPGDSGVYSEQYF,-,TRBV4-2,TRBJ2-7,TRBD2
TGTGCCAGCAGCTTAGAGGGACAGTCAAATCGTCCCCAGCATTTT,CASSLEGQSNRPQHF,-,TRBV7-9,TRBJ1-5,TRBD1
TGTGCCAGCAGCTTAGGGGTCTCTGGGCGAACTGAAGCTTTCTTT,CASSLGVSGRTEAFF,-,TRBV7-8,TRBJ1-1,-
TGTGCCAGCAGCCCCGGGGGGGGGCCCTACGAGCAGTACTTC,CASSPGGGPYEQYF,once,TRBV14,TRBJ2-7,TRBD2
TGCGCCAGCAGTGATACCGTAGCCGAAGGAAACACCATATATTTT,CASSDTVAEGNTIYF,-,TRBV10-1,TRBJ1-3,-
TGCGCCAGCAGCCCCACTAGCGGGGGGGCCGGGGAGACCCAGTACTTC,CASSPTSGGAGETQYF,-,TRBV4-1,TRBJ2-5,TRBD2
TGCAGCGTTACCCAGGTGAACTCCTACGAGCAGTACTTC,CSVTQVNSYEQYF,-,TRBV29-1,TRBJ2-7,-
TGTGCCAGCAGCTTATCCGTCCCGGGACAGGGATTGGGCAATCAGCCCCAGCATTTT,CASSLSVPGQGLGNQPQHF,-,TRBV7-9,TRBJ1-5,TRBD1
TGTGCCAGCAGCCGTATCAACGAGCAGTACTTC,CASSRINEQYF,-,TRBV5-6,TRBJ2-7,-
TGTGCCAGTACTCCCCGGGGGAACACTGAAGCTTTCTTT,CASTPRGNTEAFF,-,TRBV19,TRBJ1-1,-
TGTGCCACCGGACGTCGAGGCTCCTACGAGCAGTACTTC,CATGRRGSYEQYF,few,TRBV10-3,TRBJ2-7,-
TGTGCCAGTTTTGGTAGCGGGGCGGAGACTGAAGCTTTCTTT,CASFGSGAETEAFF,-,TRBV19,TRBJ1-1,-